The 9 T cell receptor beta chains in this list originate from one sample, sequenced in a study of CD8+CD57+ T cells in acquired aplastic anemia. TCR beta VDJ and CDR3 were profiled, and genomic DNA was the template. A single record per CDR3 protein comes from TCRdb applying MiXCR to the reads. Among approximately 200,000 distinct CDR3 sequences listed, approximately 60% were seen once. Input material: sorted CD4+, CD8+, or CD8+CD57+ T cells (not recorded which) from PBMCs. These receptors were collected from a human donor in good health.

There are many counts of this clonotype. The gene calls are TRBV4-1 and TRBJ1-4, with TRBD1 as a possible D gene (6 bases). V gave up 4 bases and J gave up 4 bases, with 16 bases separating them. The length of the CDR3 is 16 residues. Looked up from germline, CDR1 is MGHRA and CDR2 is YSYEKL. In nucleotides, the CDR3 is TGCGCCAGCAGCCTCGCCCCGGACAGCCGTAATGAAAAACTGTTTTTT. Protein product: CASSLAPDSRNEKLFF.

The chain joins TRBV19 to TRBJ2-1; D remains unclear. Germline CDR1 is LNHDA and CDR2 is SQIVND (reference sequence). The V and J ends lost 1 base and 4 bases respectively, with 14 bases between them. The length of the CDR3 is 16 residues. CDR3: CASSIGAPFGYNEQFF. In DNA, the CDR3 is TGTGCCAGTAGTATAGGTGCACCCTTCGGGTACAATGAGCAGTTCTTC. The full variable domain, its missing parts supplied by reference TRBV19 and TRBJ2-1, is DGGITQSPKYLFRKEGQNVTLSCEQNLNHDAMYWYRQDPGQGLRLIYYSQIVNDFQKGDIAEGYSVSREKKESFPLTVTSAQKNPTAFYLCASSIGAPFGYNEQFFGPGTRLTVL.

This clonotype showed up many times. The chain joins TRBV7-6 to TRBJ2-1, with TRBD1 identical over 9 bases. The CDR3 runs to 15 residues. Germline CDR1 SGHVS, CDR2 FNYEAQ. V lost 5 bases and J lost 6; bases outside the gene matches: 8. In DNA form, the CDR3 reads TGTGCCAGCAGCAGGGGACAGGGAGTGATCAATGAGCAGTTCTTC. Protein: CASSRGQGVINEQFF.

This clonotype showed up many times. This sequence joins TRBV6-2 or TRBV6-3 and TRBJ2-1; D is undetermined. V was cut by 2 bases and J by 8 bases, with 4 bases left in between. CDR3 length: 11 amino acids. CDR1 is MNHEY and CDR2 is SVGEGT in the germline V gene. CDR3 region: CASSYPDEQFF. The CDR3 region has the DNA TGTGCCAGCAGTTACCCCGATGAGCAGTTCTTC.

This clonotype was found a few times. V and J are TRBV6-6 and TRBJ1-4; D gene ambiguous. In germline, CDR1 is MNHNY, CDR2 SVGAGI (reference sequence). The CDR3 is made up of 17 amino acids. Trimming removed 2 bases at V and 8 bases at J, with 21 bases between. In DNA form, the CDR3 reads TGTGCCAGCAGTTACCCGGGGAGCTGGGAGGGTAGGGAAAAACTGTTTTTT. As protein: CASSYPGSWEGREKLFF.

This clonotype has a single count. The chain uses TRBV24-1 and TRBJ2-3; either TRBD1 or TRBD2 may fit D (5 bases each). Deletions cut 11 bases from V and 9 bases from J, with 17 bases between. Germline loops: CDR1 KGHDR, CDR2 SFDVKD. There are 12 residues in the CDR3. Here the CDR3 reads CASSEGRVTQYF. The CDR3 DNA reads TGTGCCAGTAGTGAGGGCAGGGTCACGCAGTATTTT.

This clonotype was seen only a few times. The chain combines TRBV7-9 with TRBJ2-7; TRBD2 matches at 9 bases. Germline loops: CDR1 SEHNR, CDR2 FQNEAQ (reference sequence). J lost 2 bases, V lost 2 bases, and 1 base had no gene match. The CDR3 runs 14 residues. CDR3 DNA: TGTGCCAGCAGCTTAATAGCGGGGGCCTACGAGCAGTACTTC. Amino acid sequence: CASSLIAGAYEQYF.

The rearrangement joins TRBV27 to TRBJ1-6; D gene ambiguous. This CDR3 is built from 15 residues. V lost 3 bases and J 8 bases, leaving 14 bases between the germline ends. Germline loops: CDR1 MNHEY, CDR2 SMNVEV (reference sequence). The CDR3 loop is CASSLSIYGYSPLHF. CDR3 nucleotides: TGTGCCAGCAGTTTGTCGATTTATGGGTATTCACCCCTCCACTTT.

V and J are TRBV7-8 and TRBJ2-1; TRBD2 matches 14 bases. The CDR3 consists of 17 residues. The germline V gene has CDR1 SGHVS and CDR2 FQNEAQ. V shed 4 bases and J 8 bases; nucleotides not matched to a gene: 10. The DNA of the CDR3 is TGTGCCAGCAGCTCAAGACTAGCGGGAGGGATGACGGATGAGCAGTTCTTC. Protein product: CASSSRLAGGMTDEQFF.